What follows describes a single TCR beta chain. The data stem from a study of shared clonotypes between healthy human individuals. CD4+ cell separation produced CD45RA+ naive and CD45RA-negative memory subsets. Authors' data handling: As immunoSEQ supplied junction-only sequences (without quality scores), filtering differed. The data were produced by immunoSEQ multiplex PCR, yet TCRdb's version contains in-frame clones alone and is incomplete. V and J calls and clone size are copied from that table; D and trimming were computed from the DNA. Among 2.3 million or so clones listed, more than 80% were seen once. This sequence originates from a man aged 18 to 30 in good health. Some clones in this sample may be carry-over from other donors' samples. The sequenced material came from naive CD4+ T cells from PBMCs. The subset: CD45RA+ positively selected.

The CDR3 sequence is CASRSSGRVWYEQYF. The CDR3 DNA reads TGTGCCAGCAGATCTAGCGGGAGGGTATGGTACGAGCAGTACTTC. V gene TRBV28 combines with J gene TRBJ2-7, with 12 nucleotides matching TRBD2. This CDR3 is built from 15 residues. V lost 6 bases and J lost 4; bases outside the gene matches: 7. Per germline, CDR1 MDHEN and CDR2 SYDVKM.